The entry below describes one T cell receptor (beta chain). Trimming at V came to 0 bases and at J to 6 bases, leaving 6 bases not matched to a gene. CDR1 is WNHNN, CDR2 SYGVQD, per germline (reference sequence). The CDR3 is 16 amino acids. This sample is part of a study of blood T cell repertoires in COVID-19. About the study: In each case, the material was cDNA or gDNA derived from T cells, B-cell-depleted T cells, or PBMCs.

Assay: immunoSEQ multiplex PCR; the TCRdb copy retains only in-frame clones and omits some. The table lists approximately 140,000 clones, roughly four fifths of them singletons. V usage is TRBV10-1 and J usage is TRBJ2-2; TRBD2 agrees at 8 bases. Sequencing was carried out using peripheral blood. This receptor was obtained from a man in his forties with active or convalescent COVID-19. The CDR3 spells CASSESVAGRSGELFF. The CDR3, as DNA: TGCGCCAGCAGTGAGTCGGTAGCGGGGAGATCCGGGGAGCTGTTTTTT.